The clone carrying this T cell receptor beta chain was observed at least ten times. Its target is not known. This may be a read error: a much more frequent sequence differs by one nucleotide. Thyroid surgery had not been preceded by any treatment in any patient. The data derive from a study of metastatic and nonmetastatic thyroid tumors. Findings of the study overall: According to reports, the diversity of TCR beta was significantly higher in malignant thyroid tumors than in benign nodules, and this held in both blood and tumor samples.

TCRdb reprocessed the PCR reads via MiXCR. This sample carries tens of thousands of clones, about an eighth of them seen once, and the ten largest clones take roughly 13%. The CDR3 sequence is 14 residues long. V lost 5 bases, J lost 0 bases, and 3 bases stayed unmatched. CDR1 is GTSNPN, CDR2 SVGIG, per germline (reference sequence). J is TRBJ1-5 and V is TRBV30, with 8 bases lining up with TRBD1. Material for sequencing was blood. The receptor was derived from a female donor with papillary thyroid cancer or a benign thyroid nodule (not recorded which). Some clones in this sample may be carry-over from other donors' samples. The CDR3 sequence is CAWSGTGSNQPQHF. As DNA, the CDR3 is TGTGCCTGGTCGGGGACAGGTAGCAATCAGCCCCAGCATTTT.